The clone carrying this T cell receptor beta chain has a handful of counts. Its target is not known. There are 14 residues in the CDR3. Germline V gene data show CDR1 as MNHEY and CDR2 as SVGAGI. The V gene lost 5 bases and the J gene lost 4 bases, with 14 bases spanning the gap. Individual cDNA molecules received unique molecular identifiers in the library. TCRdb analysed the RACE reads with MiXCR anew, one entry per CDR3 protein. The sample lists about 120,000 distinct CDR3 sequences, about 11% occurring once. The data derive from a study of human T cells and chemical hapten exposure. Findings of the study overall: Expanded TCR sets contained significantly more large CDR3 similarity clusters than controls.

Time point denoted: patch test 3, about 24 weeks after DPC sensitization. Treatment indicated: therapeutic diphenylcyclopropenone sensitization with weekly scalp DPC. Researchers sampled blood before each patch test went on. The source is a woman in her 50s with alopecia areata. Some clones in this sample may be carry-over from other donors' samples. The sample consisted of whole blood, taken in connection with sensitization to the hapten diphenylcyclopropenone (DPC). The gene calls are TRBV6-5 and TRBJ1-1; maybe TRBD1 (5 bases). CDR3 residues: CASSTTGLGTEAFF. In nucleotides, the CDR3 is TGTGCCAGCAGTACCACAGGCTTGGGCACTGAAGCTTTCTTT.